Each of the 8 T cell receptor beta chains below was sequenced from the same sample in a study of shared clonotypes between healthy human individuals. Profiling relied on immunoSEQ multiplex PCR, and the TCRdb table lists in-frame clones only, not all of them. The table lists fewer than 400,000 clones, about 74% of them singletons, with about 9.3% in the top ten. The sample consisted of memory CD4+ T cells sorted from blood. The subset denotes: CD45RA-negative fraction. The receptor set was obtained from a man aged 25-40 years in good health.

This clone was seen only a few times. The V call is TRBV5-1, the J call TRBJ1-1; D gene ambiguous. Trimming took off 7 bases at V and 5 bases at J, with 12 bases between the two ends. The CDR3 length is 12 residues. From germline, CDR1 is SGHRS and CDR2 YFSETQ. The CDR3 DNA sequence: TGCGCCAGCGGAGTGGAGGTTACTGAAGCTTTCTTT. Amino acid sequence: CASGVEVTEAFF.

Turning to this clone: Just one base apart from a much larger clone, this may be a read error. This chain joins TRBV27 and TRBJ1-5, with TRBD1 identical over 12 bases. The CDR3 loop spans 14 amino acids. J was trimmed by 6 bases and V by 6 bases; bases with no gene match: 3. Germline CDR1 MNHEY, CDR2 SMNVEV (reference sequence). The CDR3 reads CASRGTGGTQPQHF. CDR3 in DNA: TGTGCCAGCAGGGGGACAGGGGGCACTCAGCCCCAGCATTTT.

The chain carries TRBV10-2 and TRBJ2-5, with a tentative D call TRBD2 (6 bases). With 6 bases removed from V and 2 bases from J, the gap between germline ends came to 16 bases. The V gene's germline CDR1 is WSHSY and CDR2 SAAADI. The CDR3 consists of 15 residues. The CDR3 loop is CASRFREAGQETQYF. CDR3 in DNA: TGCGCCAGCAGGTTTAGGGAGGCTGGGCAAGAGACCCAGTACTTC.

The chain combines TRBV5-5 with TRBJ1-4; possible D gene TRBD1, 5 bases. The germline V and J ends were trimmed by 0 bases and 7 bases, with 16 bases remaining between them. Germline values: CDR1 SGHKS, CDR2 YYEKEE (reference sequence). The CDR3 covers 16 residues. The DNA for the CDR3 is TGTGCCAGCAGCTTGGCCGGTCAGGGTATGTCTGAAAAACTGTTTTTT. It is translated as CASSLAGQGMSEKLFF.

This clone was seen many times. The V and J genes are TRBV15 and TRBJ1-4; 7 nucleotides line up with TRBD1. This CDR3 comprises 17 residues. V lost 5 bases, J lost 0 bases, and 9 bases stayed unmatched. The germline CDR1 and CDR2 sequences are LNHNV and YYDKDF (reference sequence). This CDR3 reads CATSEDRILATNEKLFF. The CDR3 bases are TGTGCCACCAGCGAGGACAGGATCCTTGCAACTAATGAAAAACTGTTTTTT.

This clone showed up just once. V and J are TRBV5-1 and TRBJ2-2; D is perhaps TRBD2 (5 bases). V dropped 2 bases and J dropped 6 bases, with 11 bases sitting between them. Germline V CDR1 and CDR2: SGHRS, YFSETQ. The CDR3 loop spans 14 amino acids. This CDR3 reads CASSLLVAPGELFF. The CDR3 DNA reads as TGCGCCAGCAGCTTACTAGTGGCCCCCGGGGAGCTGTTTTTT.

The chain couples TRBV27 to TRBJ2-2; D might be TRBD2 (6 bases). V was cut by 5 bases and J by 1 base, with 26 bases left in between. The CDR3 is 20 amino acids. Germline V CDR1 and CDR2: MNHEY, SMNVEV (reference sequence). CDR3: CASSPYRRLVARKNTGELFF. CDR3 sequence (DNA): TGTGCCAGCAGTCCCTATCGACGACTAGTGGCTCGTAAGAACACCGGGGAGCTGTTTTTT.

This clone occurred a few times. V and J are TRBV11-2 and TRBJ2-4; D is undetermined. Germline V gene data show CDR1 as SGHAT and CDR2 as FQNNGV. This CDR3 is 16 amino acids long. V lost 0 bases and J lost 0, with 9 bases in between. This CDR3 is CASSLENRLAKNIQYF. In DNA, the CDR3 is TGTGCCAGCAGCTTAGAAAATAGGTTAGCCAAAAACATTCAGTACTTC.